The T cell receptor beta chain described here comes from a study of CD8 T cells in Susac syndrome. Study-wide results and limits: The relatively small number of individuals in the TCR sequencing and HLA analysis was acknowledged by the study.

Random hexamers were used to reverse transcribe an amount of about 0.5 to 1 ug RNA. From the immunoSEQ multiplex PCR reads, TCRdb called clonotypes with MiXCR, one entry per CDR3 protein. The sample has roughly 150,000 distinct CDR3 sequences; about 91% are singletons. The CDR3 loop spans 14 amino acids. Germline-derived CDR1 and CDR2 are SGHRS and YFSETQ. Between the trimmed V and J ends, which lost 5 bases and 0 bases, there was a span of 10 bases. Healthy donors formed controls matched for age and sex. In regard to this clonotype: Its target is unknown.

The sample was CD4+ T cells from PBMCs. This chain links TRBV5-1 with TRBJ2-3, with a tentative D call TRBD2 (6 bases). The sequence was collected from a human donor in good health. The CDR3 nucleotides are TGCGCCAGCAGTACCGGGAGTAGCACAGATACGCAGTATTTT. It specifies CASSTGSSTDTQYF.